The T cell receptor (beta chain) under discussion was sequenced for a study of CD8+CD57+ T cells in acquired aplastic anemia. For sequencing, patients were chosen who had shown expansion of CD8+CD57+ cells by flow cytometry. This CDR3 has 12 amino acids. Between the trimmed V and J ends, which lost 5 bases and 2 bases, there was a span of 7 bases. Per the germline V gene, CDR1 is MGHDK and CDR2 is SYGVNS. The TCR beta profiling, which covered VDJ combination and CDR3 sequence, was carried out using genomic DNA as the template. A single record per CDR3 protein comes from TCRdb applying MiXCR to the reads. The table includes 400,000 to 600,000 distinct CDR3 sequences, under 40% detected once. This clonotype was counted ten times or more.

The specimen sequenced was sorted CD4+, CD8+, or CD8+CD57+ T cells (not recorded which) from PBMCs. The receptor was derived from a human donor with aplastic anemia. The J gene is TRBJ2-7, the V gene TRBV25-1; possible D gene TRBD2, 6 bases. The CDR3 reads CASSRGTYEQYF. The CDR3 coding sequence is TGTGCCAGCAGTCGGGGGACCTACGAGCAGTACTTC.